This record concerns one T cell receptor (beta chain) sequence. Data came from immunoSEQ multiplex PCR; TCRdb stores just in-frame clones and leaves some out. The profile shows 70,000 to 95,000 clones, approximately 94% of them singletons. These data come from a study of T cell changes during pregnancy in multiple sclerosis. The CDR3 covers 17 residues. The ends lost 7 bases at V and 6 bases at J; junction bases unmatched: 21. Germline assignment: CDR1 SQVTM and CDR2 ANQGSEA. Here the sequenced sample was peripheral blood, taken after pregnancy. The rearrangement joins TRBV29-1 to TRBJ2-1; 7 nucleotides match TRBD2. This TCR derives from a female donor in good health, enrolled as a control in a pregnancy study. The CDR3 DNA is TGCAGCGCGGCCGGTTCGTCGGGGGAGGGCCTTAGCAATGAGCAGTTCTTC. This codes for CSAAGSSGEGLSNEQFF.